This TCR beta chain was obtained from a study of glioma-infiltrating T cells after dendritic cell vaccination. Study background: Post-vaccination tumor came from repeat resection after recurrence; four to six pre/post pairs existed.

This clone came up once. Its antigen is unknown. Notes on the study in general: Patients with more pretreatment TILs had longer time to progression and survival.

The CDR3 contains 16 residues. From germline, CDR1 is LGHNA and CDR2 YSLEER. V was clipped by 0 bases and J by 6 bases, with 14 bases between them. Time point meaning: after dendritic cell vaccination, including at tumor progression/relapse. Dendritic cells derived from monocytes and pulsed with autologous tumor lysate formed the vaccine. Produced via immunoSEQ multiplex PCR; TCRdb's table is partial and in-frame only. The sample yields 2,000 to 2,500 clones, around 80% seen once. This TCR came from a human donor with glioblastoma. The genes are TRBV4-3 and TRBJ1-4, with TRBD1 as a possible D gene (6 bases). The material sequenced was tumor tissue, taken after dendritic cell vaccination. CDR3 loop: CASSQEFGQSHEKLFF. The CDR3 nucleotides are TGCGCCAGCAGCCAAGAATTTGGACAGTCCCATGAAAAACTGTTTTTT.